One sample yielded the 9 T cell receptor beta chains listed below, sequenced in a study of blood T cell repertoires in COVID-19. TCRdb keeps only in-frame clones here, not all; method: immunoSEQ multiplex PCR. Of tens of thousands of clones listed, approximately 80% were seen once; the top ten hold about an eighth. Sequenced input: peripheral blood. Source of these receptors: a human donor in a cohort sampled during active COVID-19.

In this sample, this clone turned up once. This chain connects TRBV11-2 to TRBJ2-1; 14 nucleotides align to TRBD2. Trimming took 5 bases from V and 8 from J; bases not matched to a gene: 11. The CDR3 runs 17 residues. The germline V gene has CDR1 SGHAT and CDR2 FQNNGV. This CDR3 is CASSGEGLAGVLYEQFF. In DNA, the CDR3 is TGTGCCAGCAGCGGAGAGGGACTAGCGGGAGTTCTTTATGAGCAGTTCTTC. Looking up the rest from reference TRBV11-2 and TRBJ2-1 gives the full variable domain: EAGVAQSPRYKIIEKRQSVAFWCNPISGHATLYWYQQILGQGPKLLIQFQNNGVVDDSQLPKDRFSAERLKGVDSTLKIQPAKLEDSAVYLCASSGEGLAGVLYEQFFGPGTRLTVL.

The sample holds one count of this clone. Here the CDR3 DNA reads TGTGCCAGCAGCTTAGCTTCAGGTGCTGGAAACACCATATATTTT. This sequence encodes CASSLASGAGNTIYF. The gene calls are TRBV11-2 and TRBJ1-3; D not certain. CDR3 length: 15 amino acids. CDR1 and CDR2 (germline): SGHAT, FQNNGV. Between the trimmed V and J ends, which lost 1 base and 2 bases, there was a span of 9 bases.

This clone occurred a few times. CDR3 residues: CASSTPVWRFGNQPQHF. CDR3 coding DNA: TGTGCCAGTAGTACGCCGGTGTGGAGGTTCGGCAATCAGCCCCAGCATTTT. The chain joins TRBV19 to TRBJ1-5; D is unclear. Trimming took off 4 bases at V and 2 bases at J, with 18 bases between the two ends. This CDR3 comprises 17 residues. CDR1 LNHDA and CDR2 SQIVND come from the germline V gene (reference sequence).

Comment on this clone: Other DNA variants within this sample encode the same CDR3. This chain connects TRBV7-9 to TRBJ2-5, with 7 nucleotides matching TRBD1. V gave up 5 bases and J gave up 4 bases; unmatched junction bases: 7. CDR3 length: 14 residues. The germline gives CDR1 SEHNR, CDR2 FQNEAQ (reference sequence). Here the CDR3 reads CASSRQGLGETQYF. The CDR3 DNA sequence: TGTGCCAGCAGCCGACAGGGATTAGGAGAGACCCAGTACTTC.

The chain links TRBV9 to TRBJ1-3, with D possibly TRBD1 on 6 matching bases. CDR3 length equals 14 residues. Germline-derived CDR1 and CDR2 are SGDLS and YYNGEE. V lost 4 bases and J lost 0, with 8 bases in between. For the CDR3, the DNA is TGTGCCAGCAGCTCGACAGGCTCTGGAAACACCATATATTTT. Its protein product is CASSSTGSGNTIYF.

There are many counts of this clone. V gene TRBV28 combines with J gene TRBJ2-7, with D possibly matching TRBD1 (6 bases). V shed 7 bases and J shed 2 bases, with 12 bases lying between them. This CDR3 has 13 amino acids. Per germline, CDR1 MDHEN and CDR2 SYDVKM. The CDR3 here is CASKPTGTYEQYF. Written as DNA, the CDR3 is TGTGCCAGCAAACCCACAGGGACCTACGAGCAGTACTTC.

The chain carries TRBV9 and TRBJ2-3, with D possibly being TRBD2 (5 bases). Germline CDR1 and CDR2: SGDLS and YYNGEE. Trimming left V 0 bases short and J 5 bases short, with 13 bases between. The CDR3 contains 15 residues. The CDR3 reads CASSVASLAGDTQYF. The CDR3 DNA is TGTGCCAGCAGCGTAGCTAGCCTAGCCGGAGATACGCAGTATTTT.

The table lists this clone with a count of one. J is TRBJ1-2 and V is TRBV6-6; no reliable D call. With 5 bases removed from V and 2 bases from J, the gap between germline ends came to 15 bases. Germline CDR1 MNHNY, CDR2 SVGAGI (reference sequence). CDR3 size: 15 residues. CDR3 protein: CASSLLTGANYGYTF. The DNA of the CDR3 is TGTGCCAGCAGTCTACTCACGGGAGCCAACTATGGCTACACCTTC.

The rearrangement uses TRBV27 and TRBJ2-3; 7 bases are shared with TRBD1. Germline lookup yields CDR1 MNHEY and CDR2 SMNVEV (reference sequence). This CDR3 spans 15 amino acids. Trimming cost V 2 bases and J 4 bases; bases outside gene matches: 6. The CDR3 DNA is TGTGCCAGCAGTTTAAAGGGGGCGTTCTCAGATACGCAGTATTTT. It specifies CASSLKGAFSDTQYF.